This TCR beta chain stems from a study of blood T cells in healthy people across ages. A sample-barcoded 5' primer and a J-beta primer mix were used in a second PCR of about 7 to 12 cycles. A single record per CDR3 protein comes from TCRdb applying MiXCR to the 5' RACE reads. The sample gives roughly 800,000 distinct CDR3 sequences, roughly 24% of which show up once; approximately 2.9% is in the top ten. The germline V gene encodes CDR1 SQVTM and CDR2 ANQGSEA. V lost 4 bases and J 4 bases, leaving 10 bases between the germline ends. The CDR3 length is 12 residues. These data also featured in a second study, about T cells of mothers and their children.

The TCR originated in a boy aged 10-17 years in good health. This chain connects TRBV29-1 to TRBJ1-2; maybe TRBD1 (5 bases). The sequenced material came from blood. As DNA, the CDR3 is TGCAGCGTTGGGGGAAGGGGCTATGGCTACACCTTC. Protein product: CSVGGRGYGYTF.